These 21 T cell receptor beta chains share one sample of origin, sequenced in a study of cytomegalovirus exposure and HLA in healthy donors. The PCR was carried out with 60 Vbeta primers and 13 Jbeta primers. Libraries were prepared by immunoSEQ multiplex PCR; TCRdb keeps only in-frame clonotypes and omits some of them. In the table there are about 190,000 clones, 65% to 75% of which are singletons. The sequenced sample was PBMCs. The receptors here all came from a man aged 30 to 39 in good health and CMV-seropositive.

V usage is TRBV30 and J usage is TRBJ1-4; D unclear. With 4 bases removed from V and 4 bases from J, the gap between germline ends came to 10 bases. Germline CDR1 reads GTSNPN; CDR2 reads SVGIG (reference sequence). The CDR3 has 13 residues. The CDR3 here is CAWTRDFNEKLFF. CDR3 nucleotides: TGTGCCTGGACGAGGGATTTTAATGAAAAACTGTTTTTT.

The V and J genes are TRBV7-8 and TRBJ2-7; tentatively, D is TRBD1 (6 bases). Germline lookup yields CDR1 SGHVS and CDR2 FQNEAQ. V lost 4 bases, J lost 1 base, and 11 bases lay in between. The CDR3 is made up of 14 amino acids. CDR3 amino acids: CASSSTRGSYEQYF. The DNA of the CDR3 is TGTGCCAGCAGCTCCACCAGGGGATCCTACGAGCAGTACTTC.

This chain connects TRBV27 to TRBJ2-5; the D gene is possibly TRBD2 (6 bases). This CDR3 has 13 residues. Germline V gene sequence: CDR1 MNHEY, CDR2 SMNVEV (reference sequence). Trimming removed 3 bases from V and 2 bases from J, with 7 bases in between. This chain's CDR3 is CASSFRGQETQYF. For the CDR3, the DNA is TGTGCCAGCAGTTTTCGGGGGCAAGAGACCCAGTACTTC.

This clone appeared a single time. V is TRBV25-1 and J is TRBJ1-1; 7 nucleotides agree with TRBD1. Losses at the gene ends were 3 bases for V and 5 bases for J; bases not matched to a gene: 3. The CDR3 consists of 13 residues. CDR1 MGHDK and CDR2 SYGVNS come from the germline V gene. CDR3 sequence reads: CASSDPRGTEAFF. For the CDR3, the DNA is TGTGCCAGCAGTGACCCCAGGGGGACTGAAGCTTTCTTT.

This clone occurred a few times. The chain has TRBV6-1 and TRBJ2-7; the match to TRBD1 covers 7 bases. The trim removed 6 bases at V and 6 bases at J, leaving 5 bases unmatched. This CDR3 has 12 amino acids. Per germline, CDR1 MNHNS and CDR2 SASEGT. CDR3 in DNA: TGTGCCAGCAGGGGTTACAGGGGCGAGCAGTACTTC. Amino acids: CASRGYRGEQYF.

This clone was detected only a few times. The chain has TRBV6-5 and TRBJ2-5; TRBD2 is a possible D gene (5 bases). V was cut by 6 bases and J by 5 bases, with 13 bases left in between. Looked up from germline, CDR1 is MNHEY and CDR2 is SVGAGI. The CDR3 is made up of 13 amino acids. This CDR3 is CASRPTRGETQYF. Written as DNA, the CDR3 is TGTGCCAGCAGACCCACTAGAGGGGAGACCCAGTACTTC.

In this sample, this clone turned up a few times. The rearrangement links TRBV21-1 to TRBJ1-1; TRBD1, as called in the table, went unchecked against the DNA. TRBV21-1 is a pseudogene. The CDR3 is 14 residues long. This CDR3 is CASSNLGANTEAFF. The CDR3 DNA is TGTGCCAGCAGCAACCTGGGGGCGAACACTGAAGCTTTCTTT.

The CDR3 reads CAWSGFRGQGETQYF. CDR3 DNA sequence: TGTGCCTGGAGTGGTTTCAGGGGGCAGGGAGAGACCCAGTACTTC. V is TRBV30 and J is TRBJ2-5; TRBD1 aligns across 8 bases. The CDR3 runs 15 residues. V was pared by 1 base and J by 4 bases, with 8 bases of the junction left unmatched. Germline CDR1 GTSNPN, CDR2 SVGIG (reference sequence).

The CDR3 protein is CASSPGQFTDTQYF. CDR3 nucleotides: TGTGCCAGTAGTCCTGGGCAGTTCACAGATACGCAGTATTTT. The genes are TRBV19 and TRBJ2-3, with D uncertain. V was trimmed by 5 bases and J by 2 bases, leaving 11 bases between them. CDR1 is LNHDA and CDR2 is SQIVND in the germline V gene (reference sequence). The CDR3 runs 14 residues.

This clone was observed a handful of times. The chain recombines TRBV4-1 with TRBJ1-2, with TRBD1 matching 8 bases. The CDR3 covers 15 residues. CDR1 and CDR2 (germline): MGHRA, YSYEKL. V lost 1 base to trimming and J lost 2 bases; unmatched junction nucleotides: 3. CDR3 loop: CASSQVQGANYGYTF. Written as DNA, the CDR3 is TGCGCCAGCAGCCAAGTCCAGGGGGCGAACTATGGCTACACCTTC.

The V gene is TRBV5-5, the J gene TRBJ1-1; perhaps TRBD1 as D (6 bases). This CDR3 is 15 amino acids long. The V gene's germline CDR1 is SGHKS and CDR2 YYEKEE (reference sequence). Deletions cut 4 bases from V and 4 bases from J, with 17 bases between. The CDR3 bases are TGTGCCAGCAGCCCCCCCACAGGGACGGGCACTGAAGCTTTCTTT. Protein product: CASSPPTGTGTEAFF.

The genes are TRBV4-3 and TRBJ2-7, with 7 bases identical to TRBD2. The CDR3 is 13 residues long. Germline V gene lookup returns CDR1 LGHNA and CDR2 YSLEER. After removal of 1 base from V and 6 bases from J, the junction contained 3 bases not matched to a gene. CDR3 nucleotides: TGCGCCAGCAGCCAAGGGGGGAGGGGCGAGCAGTACTTC. Translated: CASSQGGRGEQYF.

The chain's CDR3 is CASSLASGVSYEQYF. The CDR3 DNA sequence: TGCGCCAGCAGCTTGGCTAGCGGGGTCTCCTACGAGCAGTACTTC. The V call is TRBV5-1, the J call TRBJ2-7, with 9 bases matching TRBD2. The CDR3 loop spans 15 amino acids. Trimming cost V 0 bases and J 0 bases; bases outside gene matches: 1. Germline CDR1 and CDR2: SGHRS and YFSETQ. Using reference TRBV5-1 and TRBJ2-7 for the parts outside the CDR3, the full variable domain is KAGVTQTPRYLIKTRGQQVTLSCSPISGHRSVSWYQQTPGQGLQFLFEYFSETQRNKGNFPGRFSGRQFSNSRSEMNVSTLELGDSALYLCASSLASGVSYEQYFGPGTRLTVT.

The chain combines TRBV7-2 with TRBJ2-7; 10 positions agree with TRBD2. V lost 1 base to trimming and J lost 0 bases; unmatched junction nucleotides: 3. Germline values: CDR1 SGHTA, CDR2 FQGNSA. The CDR3 runs 16 residues. CDR3 DNA sequence: TGTGCCAGCAGCTTAGAAGCGGGAGGGCCCTCCTACGAGCAGTACTTC. Its translation is CASSLEAGGPSYEQYF. Combining the CDR3 with reference TRBV7-2 and TRBJ2-7 gives the whole variable domain GAGVSQSPSNKVTEKGKDVELRCDPISGHTALYWYRQSLGQGLEFLIYFQGNSAPDKSGLPSDRFSAERTGGSVSTLTIQRTQQEDSAVYLCASSLEAGGPSYEQYFGPGTRLTVT.

J is TRBJ1-1 and V is TRBV28, with D unclear. Germline V gene data show CDR1 as MDHEN and CDR2 as SYDVKM. The CDR3 is 11 residues long. With 3 bases removed from V and 11 bases from J, the gap between germline ends came to 10 bases. This CDR3 is CASSFRGGAFF. The CDR3 nucleotides are TGTGCCAGCAGTTTTCGGGGTGGGGCTTTCTTT.

V is TRBV30 and J is TRBJ2-1; possible D gene TRBD2, 5 bases. This CDR3 region has 10 residues. V was cut by 8 bases and J by 6 bases, with 8 bases left in between. Germline loops: CDR1 GTSNPN, CDR2 SVGIG (reference sequence). The DNA of the CDR3 is TGTGCCGGACGGGGCAATGAGCAGTTCTTC. Amino acids: CAGRGNEQFF.

The chain carries TRBV4-2 and TRBJ2-1; D not resolved. V was cut by 4 bases and J by 7 bases, with 14 bases left in between. Germline loops: CDR1 LGHNA, CDR2 YNFKEQ. The CDR3 is 14 residues long. CDR3 amino acids: CASSPRRGRNEQFF. For the CDR3, the DNA is TGTGCCAGCAGCCCCCGCCGAGGCAGAAATGAGCAGTTCTTC.

The chain recombines TRBV28 with TRBJ2-5; 9 nucleotides align to TRBD2. The closer fit of TRBJ2-7 to the DNA end suggests the J call may be wrong. Germline V gene sequence: CDR1 MDHEN, CDR2 SYDVKM. This CDR3 has 14 amino acids. CDR3 DNA: TGTGCCAGCAGTCCGGGACTAGCATCGCGCGAGCAGTACTTC. Its protein is CASSPGLASREQYF.

The genes are TRBV11-2 and TRBJ2-5, with TRBD2 matching over 8 bases. This CDR3 region has 13 residues. Germline trimming cut 5 bases from V and 7 bases from J; bases unmatched to any gene: 6. Germline V CDR1 and CDR2: SGHAT, FQNNGV. Here the CDR3 reads CASSPGGVGTQYF. The CDR3, as DNA: TGTGCCAGCAGCCCGGGAGGGGTGGGGACCCAGTACTTC. Combining the CDR3 with reference TRBV11-2 and TRBJ2-5 gives the whole variable domain EAGVAQSPRYKIIEKRQSVAFWCNPISGHATLYWYQQILGQGPKLLIQFQNNGVVDDSQLPKDRFSAERLKGVDSTLKIQPAKLEDSAVYLCASSPGGVGTQYFGPGTRLLVL.

This clone was observed a few times. The chain combines TRBV18 with TRBJ2-3; maybe TRBD2 (6 bases). The V gene lost 2 bases and the J gene lost 4 bases, with 7 bases spanning the gap. Per the germline V gene, CDR1 is KGHSH and CDR2 is LQKENI. The CDR3 covers 13 residues. Here the CDR3 reads CASSPGEADTQYF. The CDR3 DNA reads TGTGCCAGCTCACCAGGGGAGGCAGATACGCAGTATTTT. The full variable domain, in which reference TRBV18 and TRBJ2-3 provide the parts outside the CDR3, is NAGVMQNPRHLVRRRGQEARLRCSPMKGHSHVYWYRQLPEEGLKFMVYLQKENIIDESGMPKERFSAEFPKEGPSILRIQQVVRGDSAAYFCASSPGEADTQYFGPGTRLTVL.

This clone appeared once. V gene TRBV15 combines with J gene TRBJ2-7; a weak D match, TRBD2 (5 bases). Trimming took 1 base from V and 7 from J, leaving 17 bases between them. The V gene's germline CDR1 is LNHNV and CDR2 YYDKDF (reference sequence). The CDR3 extends over 15 amino acids. The chain's CDR3 is CATSRGSGGWEEQYF. CDR3 DNA sequence: TGTGCCACCAGCAGAGGGTCTGGCGGGTGGGAGGAGCAGTACTTC.